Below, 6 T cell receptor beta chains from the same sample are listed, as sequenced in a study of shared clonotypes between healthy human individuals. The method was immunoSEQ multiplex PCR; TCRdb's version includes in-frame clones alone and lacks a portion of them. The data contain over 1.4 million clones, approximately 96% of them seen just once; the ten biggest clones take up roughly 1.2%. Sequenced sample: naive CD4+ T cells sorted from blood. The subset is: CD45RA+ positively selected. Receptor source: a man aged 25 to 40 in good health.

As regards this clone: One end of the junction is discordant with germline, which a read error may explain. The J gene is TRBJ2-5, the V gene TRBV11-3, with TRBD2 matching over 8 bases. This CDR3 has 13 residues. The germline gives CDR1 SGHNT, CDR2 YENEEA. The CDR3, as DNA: TGTGCCAGCAGCTTCCGGGGGGGGACTCCCCGAAACTTC. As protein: CASSFRGGTPRNF. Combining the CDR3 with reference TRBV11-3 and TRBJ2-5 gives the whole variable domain EAGVVQSPRYKIIEKKQPVAFWCNPISGHNTLYWYLQNLGQGPELLIRYENEEAVDDSQLPKDRFSAERLKGVDSTLKIQPAELGDSAVYLCASSFRGGTPRNFGPGTRLLVL.

CDR3 sequence: CASSFHGLAGGVSYNEQFF. In DNA form, the CDR3 reads TGTGCCAGCAGCTTTCACGGACTAGCGGGAGGGGTCTCCTACAATGAGCAGTTCTTC. V is TRBV7-4 and J is TRBJ2-1, with 15 bases fitting TRBD2. V shed 3 bases, J shed 0 bases, and the junction held 6 bases outside the gene matches. Germline lookup yields CDR1 SGHVT and CDR2 SQSDAQ. The length of the CDR3 is 19 residues.

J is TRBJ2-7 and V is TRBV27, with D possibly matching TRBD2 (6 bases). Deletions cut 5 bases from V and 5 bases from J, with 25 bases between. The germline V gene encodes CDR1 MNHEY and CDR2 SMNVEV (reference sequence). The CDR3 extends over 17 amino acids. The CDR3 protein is CASSRDPGTFSLNEQYF. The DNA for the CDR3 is TGTGCCAGCAGTCGGGACCCCGGGACTTTTTCATTGAACGAGCAGTACTTC.

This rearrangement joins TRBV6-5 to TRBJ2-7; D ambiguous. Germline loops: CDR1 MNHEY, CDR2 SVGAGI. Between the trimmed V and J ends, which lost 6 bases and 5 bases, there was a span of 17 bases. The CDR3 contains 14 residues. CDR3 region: CASRWTGLNDEQYF. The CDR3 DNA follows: TGTGCCAGCAGATGGACGGGCCTCAATGACGAGCAGTACTTC.

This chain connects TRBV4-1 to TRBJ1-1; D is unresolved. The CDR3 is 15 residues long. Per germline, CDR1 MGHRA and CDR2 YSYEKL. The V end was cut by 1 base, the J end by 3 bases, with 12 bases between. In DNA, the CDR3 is TGCGCCAGCAGCCAAGGTTCGGGGTGGGACACTGAAGCTTTCTTT. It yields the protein CASSQGSGWDTEAFF.

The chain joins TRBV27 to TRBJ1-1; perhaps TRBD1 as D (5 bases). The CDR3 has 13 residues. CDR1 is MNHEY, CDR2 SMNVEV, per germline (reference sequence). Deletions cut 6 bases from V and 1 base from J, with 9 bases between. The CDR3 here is CASSIDRNTEAFF. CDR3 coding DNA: TGTGCCAGCAGCATCGACAGGAACACTGAAGCTTTCTTT.